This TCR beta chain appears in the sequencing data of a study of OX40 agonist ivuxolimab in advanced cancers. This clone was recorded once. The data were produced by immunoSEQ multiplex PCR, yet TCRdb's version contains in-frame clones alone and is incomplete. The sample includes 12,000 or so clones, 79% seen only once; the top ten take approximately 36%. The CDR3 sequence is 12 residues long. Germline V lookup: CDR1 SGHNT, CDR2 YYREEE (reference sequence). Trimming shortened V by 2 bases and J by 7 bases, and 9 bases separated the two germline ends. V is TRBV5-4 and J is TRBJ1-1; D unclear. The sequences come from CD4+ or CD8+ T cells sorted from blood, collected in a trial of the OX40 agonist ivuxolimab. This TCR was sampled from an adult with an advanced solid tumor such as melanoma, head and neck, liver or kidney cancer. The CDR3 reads CASSLGSFEAFF. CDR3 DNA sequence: TGTGCCAGCAGCTTAGGTTCGTTTGAAGCTTTCTTT.